One and the same sample provided the 29 T cell receptor beta chains below, sequenced in a study of control samples from healthy donors and cancer patients. Clones were read by immunoSEQ multiplex PCR, and TCRdb kept only the in-frame ones, dropping some. The sample holds around 57,000 clones; 85% to 95% are singletons and the top ten take roughly 0.9%. Sequencing was done on a sample of PBMCs. These receptor sequences come from a man aged 25-45 years with colorectal cancer.

This clone appeared a single time. V usage is TRBV30 and J usage is TRBJ2-6; D unresolved. This CDR3 contains 12 residues. Germline V gene sequence: CDR1 GTSNPN, CDR2 SVGIG (reference sequence). Deletions cut 5 bases from V and 3 bases from J, with 5 bases between. The CDR3 loop reads CAWGRGANVLTF. The CDR3 DNA is TGTGCCTGGGGGCGTGGGGCCAACGTCCTGACTTTC.

The chain employs TRBV29-1 and TRBJ1-2; D possibly corresponds to TRBD1 (6 bases). Germline V CDR1 and CDR2: SQVTM, ANQGSEA. The CDR3 loop spans 18 amino acids. Trimming removed 7 bases at V and 3 bases at J, with 30 bases between. The CDR3 sequence is CSALLGTGFWTEDYGYTF. The CDR3 DNA reads as TGCAGCGCCCTCCTAGGTACTGGATTTTGGACAGAGGACTATGGCTACACCTTC.

The gene calls are TRBV18 and TRBJ1-3; a weak D match, TRBD1 (5 bases). The germline CDR1 and CDR2 sequences are KGHSH and LQKENI. Trimming shortened V by 0 bases and J by 3 bases, and 15 bases separated the two germline ends. The CDR3 consists of 17 residues. In DNA, the CDR3 is TGTGCCAGCTCACCACCCCGGGGCACTGAAGGTGGAAACACCATATATTTT. Encoded protein: CASSPPRGTEGGNTIYF.

This clone was detected once. The genes are TRBV6-2 or TRBV6-3 and TRBJ2-2; D possibly corresponds to TRBD1 (6 bases). V lost 0 bases and J lost 2, with 13 bases in between. The germline V gene has CDR1 MNHEY and CDR2 SVGEGT. The length of the CDR3 is 17 residues. As DNA, the CDR3 is TGTGCCAGCAGTTACTCTATCTCAGGGGAAAACACCGGGGAGCTGTTTTTT. This sequence encodes CASSYSISGENTGELFF.

The chain combines TRBV24-1 with TRBJ2-3; D unclear. The CDR3 contains 13 residues. The V end lost 3 bases, the J end lost 2 bases, and 5 bases lay between the germline ends. Germline V gene data show CDR1 as KGHDR and CDR2 as SFDVKD. The CDR3 sequence is CATSDDITDTQYF. DNA of the CDR3: TGTGCCACCAGTGATGATATCACAGATACGCAGTATTTT.

The V call is TRBV13, the J call TRBJ2-1, with D perhaps given as TRBD1 or TRBD2 (6 bases each). The ends were cut back, 6 bases at V and 9 bases at J, with 18 bases in the middle. The CDR3 is 14 amino acids. Per germline, CDR1 PRHDT and CDR2 FYEKMQ (reference sequence). This CDR3 is CASSLGGYGGEQFF. In nucleotides, the CDR3 is TGTGCCAGCAGTCTCGGGGGCTACGGGGGTGAGCAGTTCTTC.

The chain links TRBV9 to TRBJ1-4; D is undetermined. In germline, CDR1 is SGDLS, CDR2 YYNGEE. This CDR3 has 14 amino acids. Trimming took 1 base from V and 7 from J, leaving 11 bases between them. The CDR3 loop reads CASSVSFFGEKLFF. The CDR3 nucleotides are TGTGCCAGCAGCGTAAGTTTTTTTGGTGAAAAACTGTTTTTT.

V gene TRBV2 combines with J gene TRBJ1-6; 9 bases line up with TRBD1. The germline V gene encodes CDR1 SNHLY and CDR2 FYNNEI. V lost 6 bases and J lost 11; bases outside the gene matches: 8. This CDR3 is 14 amino acids long. The CDR3 DNA is TGTGCCAGCAGACTAGGACAGGGGAGGGCACCCCTCCACTTT. Protein sequence: CASRLGQGRAPLHF.

This chain connects TRBV15 to TRBJ2-7; D may be TRBD1 or TRBD2 (6 bases each). Trimming removed 3 bases at V and 4 bases at J, with 16 bases between. CDR1 and CDR2 from the germline V gene are LNHNV and YYDKDF (reference sequence). The CDR3 is 15 residues long. The CDR3 spells CATSREGDPRYEQYV. Here the CDR3 DNA reads TGTGCCACCAGCAGGGAGGGGGACCCGAGATACGAGCAGTACGTC.

This sequence joins TRBV9 and TRBJ2-5; 7 nucleotides line up with TRBD2. Germline V gene data show CDR1 as SGDLS and CDR2 as YYNGEE. V dropped 0 bases and J dropped 4; count of bases not matched to a gene: 3. CDR3 length equals 14 residues. The CDR3 nucleotides are TGTGCCAGCAGCGTAGACGGGGAGGGAGAGACCCAGTACTTC. It translates to CASSVDGEGETQYF. The full variable domain, its missing parts supplied by reference TRBV9 and TRBJ2-5, is DSGVTQTPKHLITATGQRVTLRCSPRSGDLSVYWYQQSLDQGLQFLIQYYNGEERAKGNILERFSAQQFPDLHSELNLSSLELGDSALYFCASSVDGEGETQYFGPGTRLLVL.

This chain connects TRBV19 to TRBJ1-5, with 8 bases that match TRBD1. V was pared by 4 bases and J by 0 bases, with 5 bases of the junction left unmatched. The CDR3 totals 16 residues. Germline CDR1 LNHDA, CDR2 SQIVND (reference sequence). The CDR3 sequence is CASSTGTGYSNQPQHF. The CDR3 DNA is TGTGCCAGTAGTACCGGGACAGGTTATAGCAATCAGCCCCAGCATTTT.

The V call is TRBV21-1, the J call TRBJ2-7. TRBV21-1 is labeled a pseudogene. The CDR3 is 14 amino acids. The CDR3 loop is CASSNRHGQYEQYV. CDR3 coding DNA: TGTGCCAGCAGCAATCGGCACGGCCAATACGAGCAGTACGTC.

V and J are TRBV6-1 and TRBJ2-5; TRBD1 aligns across 11 bases. Per germline, CDR1 MNHNS and CDR2 SASEGT. This CDR3 spans 16 amino acids. V trimming: 2 bases; J trimming: 7 bases; junction bases outside the gene matches: 9. The CDR3: CASSEQGTGGLGTQYF. The CDR3 nucleotides read TGTGCCAGCAGTGAACAGGGGACAGGGGGTTTAGGGACCCAGTACTTC.

The chain combines TRBV14 with TRBJ2-2; D unresolved. Looked up from germline, CDR1 is SGHDN and CDR2 is FVKESK. This CDR3 is built from 15 residues. V was pared by 4 bases and J by 8 bases, with 17 bases between. The CDR3 nucleotides read TGTGCCAGCAGCCCCCTTTCTGGGGTATCTGGGGAGCTGTTTTTT. Translating it yields CASSPLSGVSGELFF.

This chain joins TRBV6-1 and TRBJ1-2; D perhaps matches TRBD1 (5 bases). This CDR3 has 18 amino acids. The V gene lost 1 base and the J gene lost 4 bases, with 22 bases spanning the gap. Looked up from germline, CDR1 is MNHNS and CDR2 is SASEGT. The CDR3 loop reads CASSEEGLIPRESYGYTF. The CDR3 DNA follows: TGTGCCAGCAGTGAAGAGGGACTGATTCCCAGGGAAAGCTATGGCTACACCTTC.

The V call is TRBV5-4, the J call TRBJ2-1, with 10 bases fitting TRBD2. V trimming: 3 bases; J trimming: 4 bases; junction bases outside the gene matches: 7. Germline V gene data show CDR1 as SGHNT and CDR2 as YYREEE (reference sequence). The CDR3 loop spans 16 amino acids. CDR3 bases: TGTGCCAGCAGCTCCTCCGGGACTAGCGCGTACAATGAGCAGTTCTTC. Amino acid sequence: CASSSSGTSAYNEQFF.

The chain uses TRBV9 and TRBJ1-2; D uncertain. V gave up 4 bases and J gave up 3 bases, with 16 bases separating them. CDR1 is SGDLS, CDR2 YYNGEE, per germline. This CDR3 region has 15 residues. The CDR3 protein is CASSTLPGGDYGYTF. The CDR3, as DNA: TGTGCCAGCAGCACACTACCGGGTGGTGACTATGGCTACACCTTC.

The V gene is TRBV9, the J gene TRBJ2-1; perhaps TRBD2 as D (5 bases). The CDR3 is made up of 15 amino acids. Germline V gene lookup returns CDR1 SGDLS and CDR2 YYNGEE. Trimming removed 2 bases from V and 3 bases from J, with 12 bases in between. CDR3 nucleotides: TGTGCCAGCAGCGTCTCCCTAGCCCTCTACAATGAGCAGTTCTTC. Amino acid sequence: CASSVSLALYNEQFF.

The gene calls are TRBV19 and TRBJ1-4; D is perhaps TRBD1 (5 bases). Germline values: CDR1 LNHDA, CDR2 SQIVND (reference sequence). This CDR3 has 14 amino acids. V dropped 3 bases and J dropped 4 bases, with 9 bases sitting between them. The CDR3 bases are TGTGCCAGTAGTATCGGGACTCGTAATGAAAAACTGTTTTTT. Its translation: CASSIGTRNEKLFF.

The CDR3 nucleotides are TGTGCCAGCAGCCGCGGGACTAGCCTGGCCAATGAGCAGTTCTTC. Translation gives CASSRGTSLANEQFF. This chain connects TRBV6-5 to TRBJ2-1; 9 bases agree with TRBD2. V was clipped by 6 bases and J by 6 bases; unmatched bases: 9. The CDR3 is made up of 15 amino acids. CDR1 MNHEY and CDR2 SVGAGI come from the germline V gene.

This clone was detected once. The V gene is TRBV6-4, the J gene TRBJ2-3; 7 positions match TRBD1. The J segment lost 4 bases and the V segment lost 3 bases, leaving 16 bases of the junction unmatched. The CDR3 has 18 amino acids. In germline, CDR1 is MRHNA, CDR2 SNTAGT. The CDR3 coding sequence is TGTGCCAGCAGTGAACACCACGGACAGGCATCGGCGGCAGATACGCAGTATTTT. Amino acid sequence: CASSEHHGQASAADTQYF.

As for this clone: The same CDR3 also results from other DNA sequences found in this sample. CDR3 DNA sequence: TGTGCCAGCAGCTTATGGGGGCAGGGGGGGAACTATGGCTACACCTTC. It encodes CASSLWGQGGNYGYTF. The chain recombines TRBV11-2 with TRBJ1-2; 7 bases agree with TRBD1. Per germline, CDR1 SGHAT and CDR2 FQNNGV. With 2 bases clipped from V and 2 bases from J, the junction kept 8 bases outside the gene matches. This CDR3 contains 16 residues.

The genes are TRBV18 and TRBJ1-5, with TRBD1 matching 10 bases. V shed 3 bases, J shed 6 bases, and the junction held 2 bases outside the gene matches. The CDR3 length is 14 residues. CDR1 and CDR2 (germline): KGHSH, LQKENI. The CDR3 spells CASSPGQGTQPQHF. The DNA for the CDR3 is TGTGCCAGCTCACCGGGACAGGGGACTCAGCCCCAGCATTTT.

This clone appeared a single time. The gene calls are TRBV19 and TRBJ1-1, with D hard to call. CDR3 size: 13 residues. V gave up 7 bases and J gave up 1 base, with 10 bases separating them. Germline CDR1 and CDR2: LNHDA and SQIVND (reference sequence). CDR3 bases: TGTGCCAGTAACCCTTCTAAGAACACTGAAGCTTTCTTT. It encodes CASNPSKNTEAFF. Together with reference TRBV19 and TRBJ1-1, the CDR3 gives the full variable domain: DGGITQSPKYLFRKEGQNVTLSCEQNLNHDAMYWYRQDPGQGLRLIYYSQIVNDFQKGDIAEGYSVSREKKESFPLTVTSAQKNPTAFYLCASNPSKNTEAFFGQGTRLTVV.

The chain links TRBV7-9 to TRBJ1-1, with D possibly TRBD1 on 5 matching bases. Trimming cost V 5 bases and J 10 bases, with 14 bases left between them. This CDR3 contains 12 residues. Per germline, CDR1 SEHNR and CDR2 FQNEAQ (reference sequence). CDR3 in amino acids: CASSPEGRLAFF. The CDR3 bases are TGTGCCAGCAGCCCGGAGGGACGGTTAGCTTTCTTT. The full variable domain, completed using reference TRBV7-9 and TRBJ1-1, is DTGVSQNPRHKITKRGQNVTFRCDPISEHNRLYWYRQTLGQGPEFLTYFQNEAQLEKSRLLSDRFSAERPKGSFSTLEIQRTEQGDSAMYLCASSPEGRLAFFGQGTRLTVV.

The chain links TRBV19 to TRBJ2-2; a weak D match, TRBD1 (6 bases). Trimming removed 9 bases at V and 2 bases at J, with 19 bases between. CDR1 is LNHDA, CDR2 SQIVND, per germline (reference sequence). The CDR3 length is 16 residues. The CDR3 sequence is CASTNYRVPNTGELFF. The CDR3 DNA sequence: TGTGCCAGCACTAATTACAGGGTCCCCAACACCGGGGAGCTGTTTTTT.

V is TRBV7-9 and J is TRBJ2-6; D uncertain. Germline CDR1 is SEHNR and CDR2 is FQNEAQ (reference sequence). This CDR3 is 13 amino acids long. Trimming shortened V by 8 bases and J by 1 base, and 6 bases separated the two germline ends. The chain's CDR3 is CASVGSGANVLTF. DNA for the CDR3: TGTGCCAGCGTAGGGTCTGGGGCCAACGTCCTGACTTTC.

This chain uses TRBV5-1 with TRBJ2-7; TRBD2 might be the D (7 bases). The CDR3 has 14 residues. The germline V gene has CDR1 SGHRS and CDR2 YFSETQ. Deletions cut 2 bases from V and 5 bases from J, with 14 bases between. CDR3 nucleotide sequence: TGCGCCAGCAGCTTAAGCGGGGCAGGGGACGAGCAGTACGTC. Protein sequence: CASSLSGAGDEQYV.

V usage is TRBV4-3 and J usage is TRBJ1-2, with 7 bases lining up with TRBD1. V was pared by 2 bases and J by 4 bases, with 10 bases of the junction left unmatched. The CDR3 totals 16 residues. Germline V gene data show CDR1 as LGHNA and CDR2 as YSLEER. CDR3 nucleotide sequence: TGCGCCAGCAGCCAAACTTCGACAGGGAAATCCTATGGCTACACCTTC. Its protein is CASSQTSTGKSYGYTF.